The 10 T cell receptor beta chains in this list originate from one sample, sequenced in a study of T cell responses to AZD1222 COVID-19 vaccine. Clones were sequenced by immunoSEQ multiplex PCR, and TCRdb holds only the in-frame ones, with some missing. Among about 59,000 clones listed, about 91% were seen once. Sample: peripheral blood, taken 28 days after the second AZD1222 dose. The receptors come from an adult who received the AZD1222 COVID-19 vaccine.

This rearrangement joins TRBV2 to TRBJ2-7, with unresolved D. Germline CDR1 and CDR2: SNHLY and FYNNEI. V lost 1 base to trimming and J lost 3 bases, with 7 bases between them. This CDR3 region has 13 residues. CDR3 amino acids: CASSEGGVYEQYF. The CDR3 nucleotides are TGTGCCAGCAGTGAAGGCGGTGTCTACGAGCAGTACTTC.

The chain recombines TRBV4-3 with TRBJ2-1; D ambiguous. Germline CDR1 LGHNA, CDR2 YSLEER. The V end lost 0 bases, the J end lost 5 bases, and 14 bases lay between the germline ends. This CDR3 region has 16 residues. The CDR3 loop is CASSQEISGTHNEQFF. In nucleotides, the CDR3 is TGCGCCAGCAGCCAAGAAATATCCGGCACCCACAATGAGCAGTTCTTC.

The chain couples TRBV2 to TRBJ2-2; 8 bases match TRBD2. Trimming at V came to 2 bases and at J to 5 bases, leaving 4 bases not matched to a gene. The CDR3 covers 15 residues. CDR1 is SNHLY, CDR2 FYNNEI, per germline. The CDR3 DNA is TGTGCCAGCAGTGAATTCACGGGGGGGACCGGGGAGCTGTTTTTT. Its translation is CASSEFTGGTGELFF. Full variable domain (rest looked up from reference TRBV2 and TRBJ2-2): EPEVTQTPSHQVTQMGQEVILRCVPISNHLYFYWYRQILGQKVEFLVSFYNNEISEKSEIFDDQFSVERPDGSNFTLKIRSTKLEDSAMYFCASSEFTGGTGELFFGEGSRLTVL.

The chain has TRBV6-1 and TRBJ2-7; 8 bases map to TRBD1. Per germline, CDR1 MNHNS and CDR2 SASEGT. V shed 2 bases and J 3 bases; nucleotides not matched to a gene: 3. This CDR3 is built from 14 residues. The CDR3 spells CASSELGQGYEQYF. Written as DNA, the CDR3 is TGTGCCAGCAGTGAACTTGGACAGGGCTACGAGCAGTACTTC.

This clone was detected only a few times. The chain employs TRBV5-1 and TRBJ1-1; a possible D gene is TRBD1 (5 bases). This CDR3 has 15 amino acids. V shed 4 bases and J shed 0 bases, with 13 bases lying between them. The germline CDR1 and CDR2 sequences are SGHRS and YFSETQ. CDR3 sequence (DNA): TGCGCCAGCAGCCTTCGTTGGGGGATGAACACTGAAGCTTTCTTT. It yields the protein CASSLRWGMNTEAFF. The variable domain in full, completed from reference TRBV5-1 and TRBJ1-1, reads KAGVTQTPRYLIKTRGQQVTLSCSPISGHRSVSWYQQTPGQGLQFLFEYFSETQRNKGNFPGRFSGRQFSNSRSEMNVSTLELGDSALYLCASSLRWGMNTEAFFGQGTRLTVV.

This clone came up a few times. The chain joins TRBV19 to TRBJ1-6, with 8 bases lining up with TRBD1. J lost 7 bases, V lost 4 bases, and 6 bases had no gene match. CDR1 is LNHDA, CDR2 SQIVND, per germline (reference sequence). CDR3 length: 15 amino acids. CDR3 in amino acids: CASSNQGASNSPLHF. The DNA for the CDR3 is TGTGCCAGTAGTAACCAGGGGGCGTCAAATTCACCCCTCCACTTT.

The rearrangement joins TRBV7-2 to TRBJ2-2; D gene uncertain. Germline V gives CDR1 SGHTA, CDR2 FQGNSA. V lost 3 bases, J lost 0 bases, and 8 bases lay in between. The CDR3 consists of 15 residues. This chain's CDR3 is CASSLLRSNTGELFF. The CDR3 nucleotides are TGTGCCAGCAGCTTGTTGCGGTCGAACACCGGGGAGCTGTTTTTT.

The rearrangement uses TRBV6-6 and TRBJ2-7, with D unclear. This CDR3 has 12 residues. CDR1 and CDR2 from the germline V gene are MNHNY and SVGAGI (reference sequence). The V gene lost 7 bases and the J gene lost 6 bases, with 13 bases spanning the gap. The CDR3 DNA reads as TGTGCCAGCACCTATACTGCGCGCGAGCAGTACTTC. Translated, it gives CASTYTAREQYF.

The rearrangement links TRBV7-9 to TRBJ1-4; D ambiguous. Germline values: CDR1 SEHNR, CDR2 FQNEAQ (reference sequence). CDR3 length equals 17 residues. V shed 5 bases and J shed 3 bases, with 19 bases lying between them. The CDR3 reads CASSARGEPSSNEKLFF. CDR3 coding DNA: TGTGCCAGCAGCGCTCGAGGAGAGCCAAGTTCTAATGAAAAACTGTTTTTT. Based on the CDR3 plus reference TRBV7-9 and TRBJ1-4, the full variable domain is DTGVSQNPRHKITKRGQNVTFRCDPISEHNRLYWYRQTLGQGPEFLTYFQNEAQLEKSRLLSDRFSAERPKGSFSTLEIQRTEQGDSAMYLCASSARGEPSSNEKLFFGSGTQLSVL.

The V gene is TRBV18, the J gene TRBJ1-1; no definite D call. Germline V gene lookup returns CDR1 KGHSH and CDR2 LQKENI. The CDR3 extends over 14 amino acids. V lost 6 bases and J lost 1, with 12 bases in between. For the CDR3, the DNA is TGTGCCAGCTCGGCGGGCGGCGGGAACACTGAAGCTTTCTTT. It codes for CASSAGGGNTEAFF.